This TCR beta chain was sequenced in a study of shared clonotypes between healthy human individuals. Germline loops: CDR1 MNHNS, CDR2 SASEGT. This CDR3 has 15 residues. Per the study methods: ImmunoSEQ output lacked quality scores and full-length reads, limiting matched filtering. Data came from immunoSEQ multiplex PCR; TCRdb stores just in-frame clones and leaves some out. V and J calls and clone size follow that table, whereas D and trimming were derived from the DNA. This sample has about 2.3 million clones, with 92% found just once. The rearrangement links TRBV6-1 to TRBJ2-7; the match to TRBD2 covers 7 bases. Source material: naive CD4+ T cells from PBMCs. Stated subset: CD45RA+ positively selected. The TCR sequence derives from a man aged 18 to 29 in good health. Some clones in this sample may be carry-over from other donors' samples. CDR3: CVTTLRGGRVDEQYF. CDR3 DNA sequence: TGTGTAACGACTCTGCGGGGCGGGAGAGTCGACGAGCAGTACTTC.